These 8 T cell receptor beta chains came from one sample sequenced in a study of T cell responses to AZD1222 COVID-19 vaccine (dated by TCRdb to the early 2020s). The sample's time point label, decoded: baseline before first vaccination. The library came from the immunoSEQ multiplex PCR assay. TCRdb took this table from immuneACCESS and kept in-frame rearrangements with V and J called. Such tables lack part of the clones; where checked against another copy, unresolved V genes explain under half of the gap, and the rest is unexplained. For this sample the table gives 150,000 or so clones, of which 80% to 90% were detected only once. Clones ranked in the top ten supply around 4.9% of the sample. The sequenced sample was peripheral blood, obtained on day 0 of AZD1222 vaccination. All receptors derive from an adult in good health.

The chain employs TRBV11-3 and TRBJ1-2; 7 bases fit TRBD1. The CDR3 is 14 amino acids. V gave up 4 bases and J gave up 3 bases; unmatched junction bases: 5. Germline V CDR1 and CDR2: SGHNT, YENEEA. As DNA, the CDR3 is TGTGCCAGCAGCTCAGGGGGGGGGCACTATGGCTACACCTTC. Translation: CASSSGGGHYGYTF.

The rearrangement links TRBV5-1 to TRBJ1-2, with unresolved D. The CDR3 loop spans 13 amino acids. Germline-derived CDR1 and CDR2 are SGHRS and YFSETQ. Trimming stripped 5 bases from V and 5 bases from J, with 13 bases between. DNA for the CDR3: TGCGCCAGCAGTTCCGCAGGAGATTATGGCTACACCTTC. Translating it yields CASSSAGDYGYTF.

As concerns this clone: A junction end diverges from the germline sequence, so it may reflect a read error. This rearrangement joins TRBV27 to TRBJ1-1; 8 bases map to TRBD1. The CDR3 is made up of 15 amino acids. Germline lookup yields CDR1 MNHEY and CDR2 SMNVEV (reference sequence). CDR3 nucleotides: TGTGCCAGCAGTCCTCAGGGACAGGTGAACGCTGAAGCTTTCTTT. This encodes CASSPQGQVNAEAFF.

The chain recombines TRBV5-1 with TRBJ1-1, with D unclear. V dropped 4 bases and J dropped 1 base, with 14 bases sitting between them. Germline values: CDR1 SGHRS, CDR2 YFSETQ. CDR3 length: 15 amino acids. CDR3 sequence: CASSGRGGPNTEAFF. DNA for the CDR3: TGCGCCAGCAGCGGGCGAGGAGGGCCGAACACTGAAGCTTTCTTT.

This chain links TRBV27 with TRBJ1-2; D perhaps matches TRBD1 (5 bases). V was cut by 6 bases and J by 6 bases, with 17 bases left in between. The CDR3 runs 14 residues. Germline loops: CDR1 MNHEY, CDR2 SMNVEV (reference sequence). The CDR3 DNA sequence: TGTGCCAGCAGCCAGGGATGGGGGAACAATGGCTACACCTTC. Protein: CASSQGWGNNGYTF.

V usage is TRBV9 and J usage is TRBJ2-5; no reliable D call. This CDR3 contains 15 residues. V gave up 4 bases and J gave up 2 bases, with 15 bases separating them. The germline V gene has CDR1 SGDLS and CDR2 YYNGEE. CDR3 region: CASSSGRLGQETQYF. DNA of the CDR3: TGTGCCAGCAGCTCCGGACGCCTGGGGCAAGAGACCCAGTACTTC.

As DNA, the CDR3 is TGTGCCAGCAGTGAGGGACAGGGGGCAGATACGCAGTATTTT. Its translation: CASSEGQGADTQYF. The chain joins TRBV6-4 to TRBJ2-3, with 11 bases matching TRBD1. The CDR3 has 14 amino acids. The trim removed 3 bases at V and 4 bases at J, leaving 0 bases unmatched. Germline assignment: CDR1 MRHNA and CDR2 SNTAGT.

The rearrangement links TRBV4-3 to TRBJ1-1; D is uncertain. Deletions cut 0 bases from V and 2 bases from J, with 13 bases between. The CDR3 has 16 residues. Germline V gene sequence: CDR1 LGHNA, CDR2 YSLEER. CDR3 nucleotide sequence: TGCGCCAGCAGCCAAGATCAAACAGACCGAAACACTGAAGCTTTCTTT. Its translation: CASSQDQTDRNTEAFF.